This TCR beta chain was sequenced during a study of tumor and adjacent non-tumor tissue in lung cancer. Study at large: On average, productive TCRbeta reads reached about 4.17 million per sample. The study, taken as a whole, reports: Significantly higher TCR diversity was found in tumor than normal lung.

Germline trimming cut 2 bases from V and 3 bases from J; bases unmatched to any gene: 2. The CDR3 length is 15 residues. The germline CDR1 and CDR2 sequences are LGHNA and YSLEER. The library came from three nested PCR rounds adapted from ARM-PCR protocols. Using its own MiXCR run on the multiplex PCR reads, TCRdb lists one record per CDR3 protein. The sample contains roughly 220,000 distinct CDR3 sequences, less than 80% of which appear only once. RNA was extracted from bulk tissue without any cell sorting. Newly diagnosed lung cancer patients had thoracic surgery in China, August–late 2014, without prior chemotherapy. Only a few counts were recorded for this clonotype. Its antigen is unidentified.

The chain recombines TRBV4-3 with TRBJ2-2; 8 nucleotides align to TRBD2. The receptor comes from a man aged 60 to 75 with non-small cell lung cancer. Material: lung tumor tissue. The CDR3 here is CASSQQLADTGELFF. The CDR3 nucleotides read TGCGCCAGCAGCCAACAACTAGCGGACACCGGGGAGCTGTTTTTT.